One sample yielded the 30 T cell receptor beta chains listed below, sequenced in a study of a mutant IDH1 vaccine in newly diagnosed glioma. Time point noted: baseline, week 1 (first vaccination visit). Treatment defined: pre-vaccination baseline after standard-of-care therapy. The assay was immunoSEQ multiplex PCR, and TCRdb's table has in-frame clones only and misses some. The sample lists about 38,000 clones, around 80% occurring once. This specimen was PBMCs, taken from a glioma patient treated with radiotherapy, temozolomide or both. These TCRs come from a man aged 35-49 years with glioma. Some clones in this sample may be carry-over from other donors' samples.

V gene TRBV6-1 combines with J gene TRBJ1-6; D might be TRBD1 (5 bases). Between the trimmed V and J ends, which lost 2 bases and 10 bases, there was a span of 9 bases. Germline CDR1 reads MNHNS; CDR2 reads SASEGT. This CDR3 comprises 13 residues. The CDR3 reads CASSEWGESPLHF. The CDR3 DNA reads TGTGCCAGCAGTGAATGGGGGGAATCACCCCTCCACTTT.

The chain employs TRBV13 and TRBJ1-2; D not certain. Deletions cut 1 base from V and 2 bases from J, with 5 bases between. The V gene's germline CDR1 is PRHDT and CDR2 FYEKMQ (reference sequence). CDR3 length: 13 residues. As DNA, the CDR3 is TGTGCCAGCAGCTTAGCGCAGAACTATGGCTACACCTTC. This encodes CASSLAQNYGYTF.

The chain joins TRBV15 to TRBJ1-5, with D hard to call. The CDR3 spans 14 residues. V lost 0 bases and J lost 6, with 9 bases in between. The germline CDR1 and CDR2 sequences are LNHNV and YYDKDF (reference sequence). The chain's CDR3 is CATSRDVALQPQHF. In DNA, the CDR3 is TGTGCCACCAGCAGAGACGTGGCGCTTCAGCCCCAGCATTTT.

CDR3 protein: CASSTVVGRRWDYGYTF. The CDR3 nucleotides read TGTGCCAGTAGTACAGTAGTCGGTCGACGGTGGGACTATGGCTACACCTTC. This chain links TRBV19 with TRBJ1-2; unclear D gene. This CDR3 spans 17 amino acids. The V end lost 4 bases, the J end lost 3 bases, and 21 bases lay between the germline ends. Germline V lookup: CDR1 LNHDA, CDR2 SQIVND (reference sequence). Full variable domain (missing parts from reference TRBV19 and TRBJ1-2): DGGITQSPKYLFRKEGQNVTLSCEQNLNHDAMYWYRQDPGQGLRLIYYSQIVNDFQKGDIAEGYSVSREKKESFPLTVTSAQKNPTAFYLCASSTVVGRRWDYGYTFGSGTRLTVV.

This clone occurred a few times. The J gene is TRBJ1-2, the V gene TRBV11-2, with D unclear. V lost 4 bases, J lost 8 bases, and 14 bases lay in between. CDR1 and CDR2 from the germline V gene are SGHAT and FQNNGV. The CDR3 contains 13 residues. The CDR3 region has the DNA TGTGCCAGCAGCTCGGGCCTCGTCGGAGGCTACACCTTC. Translation gives CASSSGLVGGYTF.

CDR3 DNA sequence: TGTGCCAGCAAGAAGGCGGGCTATGGCTACACCTTC. Residues: CASKKAGYGYTF. This chain joins TRBV6-5 and TRBJ1-2; no definite D call. Germline V gene lookup returns CDR1 MNHEY and CDR2 SVGAGI. V lost 7 bases and J lost 4, with 10 bases in between. This CDR3 is 12 amino acids long.

This rearrangement joins TRBV19 to TRBJ1-2; D is undetermined. There are 14 residues in the CDR3. V was pared by 3 bases and J by 2 bases, with 10 bases between. Germline CDR1 LNHDA, CDR2 SQIVND (reference sequence). The CDR3 is CASSIEVRNYGYTF. CDR3 bases: TGTGCCAGTAGTATCGAGGTCAGGAACTATGGCTACACCTTC.

The CDR3 spells CASSQPAGVGNQPQHF. The CDR3 coding sequence is TGTGCCAGTAGCCAACCCGCGGGGGTTGGCAATCAGCCCCAGCATTTT. The V call is TRBV19, the J call TRBJ1-5; weak D call: TRBD1 (5 bases). This CDR3 contains 16 residues. The germline V gene has CDR1 LNHDA and CDR2 SQIVND (reference sequence). V lost 6 bases and J 2 bases, leaving 17 bases between the germline ends.

The chain couples TRBV6-5 to TRBJ2-7; D may be TRBD1 (5 bases). The CDR3 covers 14 residues. The V and J ends lost 5 bases and 0 bases respectively, with 11 bases between them. Germline-derived CDR1 and CDR2 are MNHEY and SVGAGI. As DNA, the CDR3 is TGTGCCAGCAGTATCCGACAGAGCTCCTACGAGCAGTACTTC. Translated, it gives CASSIRQSSYEQYF.

The chain is built from TRBV6-5 and TRBJ1-1; 7 positions agree with TRBD1. The germline V gene encodes CDR1 MNHEY and CDR2 SVGAGI. CDR3 length: 13 residues. Losses at the gene ends were 3 bases for V and 8 bases for J; bases not matched to a gene: 6. CDR3: CASSYYDRAEAFF. DNA for the CDR3: TGTGCCAGCAGTTATTACGACAGGGCCGAAGCTTTCTTT.

The chain links TRBV29-1 to TRBJ2-7; D remains unclear. This CDR3 has 13 amino acids. Germline CDR1 SQVTM, CDR2 ANQGSEA. V lost 1 base and J lost 2, with 9 bases in between. This CDR3 reads CSVEVAMAYEQYF. The DNA of the CDR3 is TGCAGCGTTGAAGTAGCCATGGCCTACGAGCAGTACTTC.

J is TRBJ1-6 and V is TRBV5-8; 7 bases fit TRBD1. CDR3 length: 13 residues. Germline CDR1 SGHTS, CDR2 YDEGEE. V gave up 4 bases and J gave up 7 bases; unmatched junction bases: 2. The CDR3 region is CASSRDRNSPLHF. In DNA, the CDR3 is TGTGCCAGCAGCCGGGACAGAAATTCACCCCTCCACTTT. The full variable domain, completed using reference TRBV5-8 and TRBJ1-6, is EAGVTQSPTHLIKTRGQQATLRCSPISGHTSVYWYQQALGLGLQFLLWYDEGEERNRGNFPPRFSGRQFPNYSSELNVNALELEDSALYLCASSRDRNSPLHFGNGTRLTVT.

This clone was seen just once. V and J are TRBV6-1 and TRBJ1-3; the D is unclear. CDR3 length equals 15 residues. Germline loops: CDR1 MNHNS, CDR2 SASEGT. Trimming shortened V by 2 bases and J by 0 bases, and 8 bases separated the two germline ends. This CDR3 reads CASSELRVSGNTIYF. CDR3 sequence (DNA): TGTGCCAGCAGTGAATTGAGAGTCTCTGGAAACACCATATATTTT.

V usage is TRBV5-1 and J usage is TRBJ2-7, with unresolved D. Trimming removed 0 bases from V and 0 bases from J, with 19 bases in between. The germline CDR1 and CDR2 sequences are SGHRS and YFSETQ. CDR3 length: 18 amino acids. CDR3 sequence (DNA): TGCGCCAGCAGCTTGGCCGGTTTGCTGGCCTTAGGCTCCTACGAGCAGTACTTC. This sequence encodes CASSLAGLLALGSYEQYF.

The CDR3 nucleotides read TGTGCCATCAGTGAGTCGGGGAGGGGCCGGAACACTGAAGCTTTCTTT. Translating it yields CAISESGRGRNTEAFF. The chain uses TRBV10-3 and TRBJ1-1, with D tentatively TRBD1 (5 bases). CDR1 is ENHRY, CDR2 SYGVKD, per germline. There are 16 residues in the CDR3. The V and J ends lost 0 bases and 1 base respectively, with 12 bases between them.

The J gene is TRBJ1-5, the V gene TRBV15; perhaps TRBD1 as D (5 bases). The germline V gene has CDR1 LNHNV and CDR2 YYDKDF (reference sequence). V gave up 3 bases and J gave up 2 bases, with 8 bases separating them. The CDR3 is 14 residues long. The CDR3 loop is CATSSQGGNQPQHF. For the CDR3, the DNA is TGTGCCACCAGCAGTCAGGGCGGCAATCAGCCCCAGCATTTT.

The genes are TRBV11-2 and TRBJ1-1; D is perhaps TRBD1 (5 bases). This CDR3 is built from 15 residues. Trimming left V 3 bases short and J 2 bases short, with 13 bases between. CDR1 SGHAT and CDR2 FQNNGV come from the germline V gene. The CDR3: CASSFHATGNTEAFF. The CDR3, as DNA: TGTGCCAGCAGCTTCCACGCAACAGGAAACACTGAAGCTTTCTTT.

The chain carries TRBV13 and TRBJ2-2; D may correspond to TRBD1 or TRBD2 (5 bases each). CDR3 size: 14 residues. Germline values: CDR1 PRHDT, CDR2 FYEKMQ (reference sequence). The V and J ends lost 3 bases and 6 bases respectively, with 11 bases between them. Written as DNA, the CDR3 is TGTGCCAGCAGCTTTGGGGCGGGTTCCGGGGAGCTGTTTTTT. Translated: CASSFGAGSGELFF.

This chain uses TRBV7-2 with TRBJ2-5; 10 bases line up with TRBD2. J lost 5 bases, V lost 5 bases, and 5 bases had no gene match. The V gene's germline CDR1 is SGHTA and CDR2 FQGNSA. The CDR3 covers 14 residues. The CDR3 here is CASSLLGLAETQYF. CDR3 DNA sequence: TGTGCCAGCAGCCTGTTGGGACTAGCGGAGACCCAGTACTTC.

The chain links TRBV9 to TRBJ2-1; D may match TRBD1 or TRBD2 (5 bases each). This CDR3 is built from 16 residues. V was trimmed by 4 bases and J by 1 base, leaving 15 bases between them. From germline, CDR1 is SGDLS and CDR2 YYNGEE. CDR3 region: CASSKTGAFSYNEQFF. The DNA for the CDR3 is TGTGCCAGCAGCAAAACCGGGGCATTTTCCTACAATGAGCAGTTCTTC.

The chain combines TRBV9 with TRBJ1-1, with unresolved D. Germline-derived CDR1 and CDR2 are SGDLS and YYNGEE. Trimming took 4 bases from V and 5 from J, leaving 9 bases between them. This CDR3 is 12 amino acids long. Written as DNA, the CDR3 is TGTGCCAGCAGCAGAGGGAGGACTGAAGCTTTCTTT. It is translated as CASSRGRTEAFF. Using reference TRBV9 and TRBJ1-1 for the parts outside the CDR3, the full variable domain is DSGVTQTPKHLITATGQRVTLRCSPRSGDLSVYWYQQSLDQGLQFLIQYYNGEERAKGNILERFSAQQFPDLHSELNLSSLELGDSALYFCASSRGRTEAFFGQGTRLTVV.

In its sample, this clone was seen a few times. The chain has TRBV6-5 and TRBJ1-6; 7 bases align to TRBD1. The CDR3 extends over 15 amino acids. Germline V gives CDR1 MNHEY, CDR2 SVGAGI. V shed 5 bases, J shed 6 bases, and the junction held 7 bases outside the gene matches. The CDR3 is CASSRQGLSNSPLHF. Here the CDR3 DNA reads TGTGCCAGCAGTCGACAGGGTCTGAGTAATTCACCCCTCCACTTT.

The chain couples TRBV5-1 to TRBJ2-1; D remains unclear. The V and J ends lost 4 bases and 0 bases respectively, with 11 bases between them. CDR1 is SGHRS and CDR2 is YFSETQ in the germline V gene. The CDR3 runs to 15 residues. The CDR3 spells CASSQRISSYNEQFF. The CDR3 region has the DNA TGCGCCAGCAGCCAGAGAATCTCCTCCTACAATGAGCAGTTCTTC.

This clone was detected only once. The chain links TRBV7-9 to TRBJ2-7, with 9 bases that match TRBD1. The germline V gene encodes CDR1 SEHNR and CDR2 FQNEAQ (reference sequence). This CDR3 has 14 residues. With 3 bases clipped from V and 1 base from J, the junction kept 1 base outside the gene matches. The CDR3 is CASSLDRGSYEQYF. CDR3 sequence (DNA): TGTGCCAGCAGCTTGGACAGGGGATCCTACGAGCAGTACTTC.

This clone showed up just a few times. This chain's CDR3 is CASRRTGANTGELFF. The CDR3 DNA is TGTGCCAGCAGAAGAACAGGGGCGAACACCGGGGAGCTGTTTTTT. V gene TRBV6-1 combines with J gene TRBJ2-2; 7 bases match TRBD1. V was clipped by 6 bases and J by 0 bases; unmatched bases: 4. Per the germline V gene, CDR1 is MNHNS and CDR2 is SASEGT. This CDR3 comprises 15 residues.

The chain links TRBV6-6 to TRBJ1-1; D ambiguous. Trimming cost V 7 bases and J 4 bases, with 16 bases left between them. The CDR3 is 14 amino acids. CDR1 and CDR2 from the germline V gene are MNHNY and SVGAGI (reference sequence). The DNA of the CDR3 is TGTGCCAGCACCATAGACGGGAGGGTCACTGAAGCTTTCTTT. This codes for CASTIDGRVTEAFF.

CDR3 loop: CASSLRKGAANYGYTF. The CDR3 DNA reads TGTGCCAGCAGCTTAAGGAAAGGGGCGGCTAACTATGGCTACACCTTC. The J gene is TRBJ1-2, the V gene TRBV11-3, with TRBD1 as a possible D gene (5 bases). CDR1 and CDR2 (germline): SGHNT, YENEEA. With 2 bases removed from V and 0 bases from J, the gap between germline ends came to 13 bases. The CDR3 is made up of 16 amino acids. The whole variable domain, remainder taken from reference TRBV11-3 and TRBJ1-2, is EAGVVQSPRYKIIEKKQPVAFWCNPISGHNTLYWYLQNLGQGPELLIRYENEEAVDDSQLPKDRFSAERLKGVDSTLKIQPAELGDSAVYLCASSLRKGAANYGYTFGSGTRLTVV.

CDR3 protein: CASSLVAGGPHEQYF. DNA of the CDR3: TGTGCCAGCAGCCTCGTGGCGGGGGGGCCCCACGAGCAGTACTTC. The chain uses TRBV6-5 and TRBJ2-7; 9 nucleotides line up with TRBD2. Germline CDR1 and CDR2: MNHEY and SVGAGI. V gave up 6 bases and J gave up 5 bases; unmatched junction bases: 11. The CDR3 spans 15 residues.

This chain links TRBV4-1 with TRBJ2-7, with 9 bases matching TRBD2. The V and J ends lost 1 base and 6 bases, in that order; junction bases with no gene match: 16. The germline gives CDR1 MGHRA, CDR2 YSYEKL. The CDR3 is made up of 18 amino acids. The CDR3: CASSQGMAGGPERVEQYF. The CDR3 coding sequence is TGCGCCAGCAGCCAAGGGATGGCGGGGGGGCCTGAAAGAGTCGAGCAGTACTTC.

J is TRBJ2-1 and V is TRBV2; D possibly corresponds to TRBD2 (5 bases). This CDR3 region has 16 residues. Germline loops: CDR1 SNHLY, CDR2 FYNNEI. V dropped 9 bases and J dropped 3 bases, with 21 bases sitting between them. The CDR3 spells CASTKGLANGYNEQFF. The DNA for the CDR3 is TGTGCCAGTACCAAGGGTCTAGCTAACGGCTACAATGAGCAGTTCTTC. The full variable domain, with the rest looked up from reference TRBV2 and TRBJ2-1, is EPEVTQTPSHQVTQMGQEVILRCVPISNHLYFYWYRQILGQKVEFLVSFYNNEISEKSEIFDDQFSVERPDGSNFTLKIRSTKLEDSAMYFCASTKGLANGYNEQFFGPGTRLTVL.